This T cell receptor (beta chain) comes out of a study of T cell responses to AZD1222 COVID-19 vaccine. A remark on this clone: What it binds is not known.

Study outcomes and limitations: The CD4 TCRs associated with vaccination extended across spike and predominated at 160-218 and 743-854.

V was clipped by 3 bases and J by 9 bases, with 11 bases between them. The CDR3 is 11 amino acids. The germline CDR1 and CDR2 sequences are DFQATT and SNEGSKA (reference sequence). Some clones are missing from TCRdb's copy, which holds only in-frame ones; the method was immunoSEQ multiplex PCR. The table lists 91,000 or so clones, about 93% of them singletons, with roughly 3.1% in the top ten. This receptor was identified in an adult who received the AZD1222 COVID-19 vaccine. The sequenced sample was peripheral blood, obtained 28 days after the second AZD1222 dose. The rearrangement joins TRBV20-1 to TRBJ2-5; tentatively, D is TRBD2 (6 bases). CDR3 amino acids: CSASSGTPQYF. The CDR3 DNA is TGCAGTGCTAGCTCAGGGACTCCCCAGTACTTC.